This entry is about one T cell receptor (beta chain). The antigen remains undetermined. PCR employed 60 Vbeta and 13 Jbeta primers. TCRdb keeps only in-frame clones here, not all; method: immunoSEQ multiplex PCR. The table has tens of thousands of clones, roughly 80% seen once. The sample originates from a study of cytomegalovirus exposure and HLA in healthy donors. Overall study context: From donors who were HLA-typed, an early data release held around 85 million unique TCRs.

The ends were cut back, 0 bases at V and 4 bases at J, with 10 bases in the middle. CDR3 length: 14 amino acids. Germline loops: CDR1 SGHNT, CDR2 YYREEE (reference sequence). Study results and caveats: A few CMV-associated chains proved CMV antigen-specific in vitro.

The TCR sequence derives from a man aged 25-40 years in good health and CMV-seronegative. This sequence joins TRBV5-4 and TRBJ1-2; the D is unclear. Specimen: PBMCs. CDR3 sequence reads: CASSLAPEGYGYTF. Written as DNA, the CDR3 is TGTGCCAGCAGCTTGGCCCCGGAGGGCTATGGCTACACCTTC.